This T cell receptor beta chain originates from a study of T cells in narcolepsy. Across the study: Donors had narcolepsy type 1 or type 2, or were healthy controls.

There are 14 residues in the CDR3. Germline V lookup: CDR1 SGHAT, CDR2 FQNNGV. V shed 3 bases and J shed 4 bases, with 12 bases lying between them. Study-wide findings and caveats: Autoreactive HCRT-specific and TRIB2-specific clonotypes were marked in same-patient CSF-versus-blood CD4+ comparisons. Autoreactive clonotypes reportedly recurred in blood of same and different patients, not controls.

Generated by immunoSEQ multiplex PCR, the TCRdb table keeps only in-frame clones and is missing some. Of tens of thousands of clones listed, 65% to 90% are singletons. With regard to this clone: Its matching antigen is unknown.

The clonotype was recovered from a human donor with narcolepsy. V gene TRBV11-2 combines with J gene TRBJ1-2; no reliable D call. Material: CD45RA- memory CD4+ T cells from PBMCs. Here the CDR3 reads CASSLVRMAYGYTF. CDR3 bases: TGTGCCAGCAGCTTGGTCAGGATGGCCTATGGCTACACCTTC.